This T cell receptor (beta chain) was recorded in a study of PD-L1 blockade in urothelial cancer. The sample's time point: peripheral blood 6 weeks after treatment start. Here immunoSEQ multiplex PCR was the method, and the copy in TCRdb shows in-frame clones only, minus some. The data hold under 55,000 clones, with roughly four fifths observed a single time. The CDR3 length is 15 residues. The germline V gene has CDR1 SEHNR and CDR2 FQNEAQ (reference sequence). V lost 2 bases and J 0 bases, leaving 10 bases between the germline ends. This clone has just a few counts. The material sequenced was PBMCs, taken around atezolizumab (anti-PD-L1) treatment. This receptor was taken from a man between 60 and 75 years old with urothelial cancer. This rearrangement joins TRBV7-9 to TRBJ1-1; tentatively, D is TRBD1 (6 bases). CDR3 protein: CASSLNRAMNTEAFF. The CDR3 DNA reads as TGTGCCAGCAGCTTAAACAGGGCGATGAACACTGAAGCTTTCTTT.